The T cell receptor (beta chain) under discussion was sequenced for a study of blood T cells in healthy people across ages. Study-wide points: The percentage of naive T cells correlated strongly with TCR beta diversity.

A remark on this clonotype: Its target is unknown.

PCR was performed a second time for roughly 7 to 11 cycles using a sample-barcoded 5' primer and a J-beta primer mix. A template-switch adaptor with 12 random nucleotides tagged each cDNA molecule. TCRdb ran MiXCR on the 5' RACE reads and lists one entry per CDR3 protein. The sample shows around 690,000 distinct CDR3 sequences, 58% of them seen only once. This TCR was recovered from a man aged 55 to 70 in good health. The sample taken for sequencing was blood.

CDR3 nucleotide sequence: TGTGCCACCGGGGGGAGAGTTAGTTACGGTGAGCAGTTCTTC. Amino acid sequence: CATGGRVSYGEQFF. The chain is built from TRBV15 and TRBJ2-1; D perhaps matches TRBD2 (6 bases). Germline CDR1 reads LNHNV; CDR2 reads YYDKDF (reference sequence). The CDR3 covers 14 residues. Trimming pared 8 bases from V and 9 bases from J, leaving 20 bases between.